The sequence of this T cell receptor (beta chain) was determined in a study of graft-versus-host responses after intestinal transplantation (dated by TCRdb to about 2021). Regarding the research as a whole: The transplants that recipients got were multivisceral, liver-intestinal, or isolated intestinal. Every recipient was given anti-thymocyte globulin induction, then maintenance tacrolimus and steroids for two to three years. After intestinal transplantation, graft-versus-host and host-versus-graft alloreactive T cell clones in the graft, circulation and bone marrow were tracked using bulk TCR-beta CDR3 sequencing. Alloreactive clones were identified by sequencing pre-transplant mixed lymphocyte reaction products and comparing them with unstimulated pre-transplant donor and recipient T cells. The cohort enrolled approximately 24 intestinal transplant recipients including one retransplant, and a few patients lacking pretransplant specimens were excluded. A peak of at least 4% donor T cells among recipient peripheral blood mononuclear cells was the definition used for donor T cell macrochimerism. Rather than being sequenced by the commercial service, samples from three later patients were sequenced in-house on an Illumina MiSeq and processed with MiXCR.

The label giving this sample's time point can be read as: cells obtained before transplantation from donor or recipient. CD3+CD4+ and CD3+CD8+ populations were FACS-sorted from unstimulated pre-transplant donor and recipient cells taken from spleen or lymph nodes. To note about this clone: The target of this receptor is not known. No base qualities exist here, and no much larger clone lies one base off it.

From a lookup of the germline V gene (reference sequence), CDR1 and CDR2 are SGHNT and YYREEE. Measured from the cysteine to the phenylalanine, the CDR3 is 15 residues long. CDR3 DNA only is kept here, 45 bases in frame from base 1. The V and J ends are trimmed by 2 bases and 3 bases, leaving 12 bases between them. The library relied on the immunoSEQ multiplex PCR assay. In most patients, genomic DNA was isolated using the Qiagen DNeasy Blood and Tissue Kit and sent frozen to Adaptive Biotechnologies for TCR sequencing. For most patients, high-throughput TCR-beta CDR3 sequencing of genomic DNA was performed by Adaptive Biotechnologies. On the authors' methods: TCR sequencing data were retrieved from Adaptive's ImmunoSEQ software for 15 to 20 patients, whereas three other patients were processed with MiXCR and VDJtools. To correct CD4 versus CD8 sorting errors, any sequence found in both subsets at a frequency ratio below 5:1 was removed. CDR3 nucleotide sequences shared between donor and recipient were removed because their origin could not be assigned. Alloreactive clones required at least 2-fold expansion over unstimulated cells and minimum CFSE-low frequency of 0.002% (template counts) or 0.001% (read counts). Mappable clones were those detected in sequenced pre-transplant spleen, lymph node, or MLR CFSE-low populations of the donor or recipient. Cumulative frequency of alloreactive clones was calculated as a percentage of all sequences weighted by copy number. TCRdb provides this immuneACCESS table in a form limited to in-frame rearrangements. Some clones are lacking; in checked studies, under half of them reflect an unresolved V gene, and why the rest are absent is not known. V and J calls plus clone size are reproduced from that table; the DNA served to infer D and trimming. Counted in this sample were 100,000 to 120,000 clones; 85% to 95% of them appeared once. The ten largest make up less than 0.55% of the sample.

Broad study findings and their caveats: Early after transplant, peak levels of circulating GvH clones were associated with declines in HvG clones. The relatively low number and heterogeneity of intestinal transplant patients limited the conclusions. GvH clones turned up in recipient bone marrow, with some appearing earlier in ileal mucosa or blood, a pattern consistent with an intestinal mucosal origin. High GvH to HvG T cell clonal ratios were observed in the allografts of patients with donor T cell macrochimerism.

Sequenced material: unstimulated CD8+ T cells sorted from spleen or lymph node cells, taken before intestinal transplant. Recombination connected TRBV5-4 to TRBJ2-1; the best D guess is TRBD2, with 5 bases matching. The source of this sequence is a human donor who received an intestinal transplant. The nucleotide sequence reads TGTGCCAGCAGCTTCTGGGAGATAGGCTACAATGAGCAGTTCTTC. Translation gives CASSFWEIGYNEQFF.